This passage covers 4 T cell receptor beta chains from one sample sequenced in a study of identical twins (dated by TCRdb to the mid-2010s). The protocol used for the library was 5' RACE. Sequencing relied on an Illumina HiSeq 2000. Using fastp at Q25 and MiXCR, TCRdb reprocessed the public reads and kept productive beta chains. Rows are unified per CDR3 protein, each entry keeping the most common DNA and genes. The sample contains fewer than 250,000 distinct CDR3 sequences, 7.5% of them found a single time. Around 5% of the sample belongs to the ten largest clones. A further study also used this sample, focusing on yellow fever vaccine responses in identical twins.

The source material was CD8+ T cells sorted from blood. These receptors were taken from a woman under 30 in good health.

This clonotype was recorded many times. The genes are TRBV18 and TRBJ2-7; D possibly corresponds to TRBD1 (6 bases). CDR3 size: 15 residues. The V and J ends lost 5 bases and 0 bases respectively, with 14 bases between them. Per the germline V gene, CDR1 is KGHSH and CDR2 is LQKENI. CDR3 sequence reads: CASSVPGHGSYEQYF. In DNA, the CDR3 is TGTGCCAGCTCAGTTCCGGGACACGGCTCCTACGAGCAGTACTTC.

This clonotype was observed at least ten times. This CDR3 reads CASSLEFSGVYNEQFF. The CDR3 nucleotides are TGTGCCAGCAGCTTAGAATTCAGCGGGGTATACAATGAGCAGTTCTTC. The chain combines TRBV11-2 with TRBJ2-1; TRBD2 aligns across 7 bases. Germline CDR1 SGHAT, CDR2 FQNNGV. The CDR3 loop spans 16 amino acids. Trimming removed 0 bases from V and 4 bases from J; junction bases left unmatched: 6.

This clonotype was counted ten times or more. CDR3 nucleotides: TGTGCCAGCGGACCTAGCGGGGGGAACACCGGGGAGCTGTTTTTT. Its protein product is CASGPSGGNTGELFF. The chain links TRBV5-5 to TRBJ2-2; 10 nucleotides align to TRBD2. Germline trimming cut 7 bases from V and 1 base from J; bases unmatched to any gene: 4. Germline values: CDR1 SGHKS, CDR2 YYEKEE (reference sequence). The CDR3 is 15 amino acids. The variable domain in full, completed from reference TRBV5-5 and TRBJ2-2, reads DAGVTQSPTHLIKTRGQQVTLRCSPISGHKSVSWYQQVLGQGPQFIFQYYEKEERGRGNFPDRFSARQFPNYSSELNVNALLLGDSALYLCASGPSGGNTGELFFGEGSRLTVL.

This clonotype was seen many times. The J gene is TRBJ2-7, the V gene TRBV27; 7 nucleotides align to TRBD2. The CDR3 is 14 residues long. Per the germline V gene, CDR1 is MNHEY and CDR2 is SMNVEV (reference sequence). Trimming cost V 5 bases and J 2 bases; bases outside gene matches: 6. CDR3 coding DNA: TGTGCCAGCAGTATGGGACTACACACCTACGAGCAGTACTTC. It translates to CASSMGLHTYEQYF.